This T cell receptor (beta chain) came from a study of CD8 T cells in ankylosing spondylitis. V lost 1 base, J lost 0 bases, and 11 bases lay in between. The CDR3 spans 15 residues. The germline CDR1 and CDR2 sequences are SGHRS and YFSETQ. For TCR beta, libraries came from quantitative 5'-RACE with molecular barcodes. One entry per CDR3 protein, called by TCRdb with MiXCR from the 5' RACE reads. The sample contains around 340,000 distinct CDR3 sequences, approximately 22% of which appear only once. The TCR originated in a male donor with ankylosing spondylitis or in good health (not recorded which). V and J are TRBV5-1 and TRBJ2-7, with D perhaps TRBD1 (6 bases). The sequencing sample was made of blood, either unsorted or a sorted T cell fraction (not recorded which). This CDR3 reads CASSLLGAPSYEQYF. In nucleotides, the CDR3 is TGCGCCAGCAGCTTGCTGGGGGCCCCCTCCTACGAGCAGTACTTC.